Sequencing of this TCR beta chain was carried out in a study of T-cell memory formation after mild COVID-19. TCRdb called the 5' RACE reads again in MiXCR, with one record for every CDR3 protein. The sample shows roughly 120,000 distinct CDR3 sequences, about a sixth of them seen only once. This CDR3 spans 15 amino acids. The chain employs TRBV21-1 and TRBJ1-2. TRBV21-1 is reported as a pseudogene. The clonotype originates from an adult woman who had mild COVID-19 (a few samples of this study predate the infection). Cell type and time point are not known. Sample: PBMCs or a T cell subset sorted from them (not recorded which). CDR3 sequence reads: CASSKAGFKKRGYTF. CDR3 bases: TGTGCCAGCAGCAAAGCCGGGTTCAAGAAACGGGGCTACACCTTC.